Shown below are 10 T cell receptor beta chains from a single sample sequenced in a study of blood T cell repertoires in COVID-19. Sequencing used immunoSEQ multiplex PCR; TCRdb keeps in-frame clones, though not all of them. In the table there are 330,000 or so clones, approximately 86% of which are singletons. Material for sequencing was peripheral blood. The receptors originated from a man aged 30 to 45 with COVID-19, enrolled during active disease.

V is TRBV9 and J is TRBJ2-3, with D perhaps matching TRBD2 (7 bases). V was trimmed by 0 bases and J by 2 bases, leaving 13 bases between them. Germline CDR1 and CDR2: SGDLS and YYNGEE. The CDR3 runs to 16 residues. This chain's CDR3 is CASSVEGGDSTDTQYF. The CDR3 nucleotides are TGTGCCAGCAGCGTAGAGGGGGGGGACTCCACAGATACGCAGTATTTT.

V usage is TRBV4-3 and J usage is TRBJ2-4; weak D call: TRBD2 (5 bases). V lost 0 bases, J lost 0 bases, and 9 bases lay in between. Germline CDR1 reads LGHNA; CDR2 reads YSLEER. CDR3 length: 16 residues. The CDR3 region has the DNA TGCGCCAGCAGCCAAGATCGGGGTCTAGCCAAAAACATTCAGTACTTC. It is translated as CASSQDRGLAKNIQYF.

The gene calls are TRBV2 and TRBJ2-4, with TRBD1 matching 12 bases. V lost 7 bases and J lost 6; bases outside the gene matches: 7. This CDR3 has 15 residues. In germline, CDR1 is SNHLY, CDR2 FYNNEI. The CDR3 bases are TGTGCCAGCAACTCCGGGACAGGGGGCGCAAACATTCAGTACTTC. Amino acid sequence: CASNSGTGGANIQYF.

The chain has TRBV24-1 and TRBJ2-1, with 13 positions matching TRBD2. The CDR3 totals 20 residues. The J segment lost 0 bases and the V segment lost 1 base, leaving 8 bases of the junction unmatched. Germline lookup yields CDR1 KGHDR and CDR2 SFDVKD. CDR3 sequence reads: CATSDLPGLAGRSSYNEQFF. The CDR3 DNA sequence: TGTGCCACCAGTGATTTACCGGGACTAGCGGGAAGGAGCTCCTACAATGAGCAGTTCTTC.

The chain links TRBV27 to TRBJ2-1; D might be TRBD1 (5 bases). CDR1 is MNHEY and CDR2 is SMNVEV in the germline V gene (reference sequence). The CDR3 runs 15 residues. V was shortened by 5 bases and J by 3 bases, with 14 bases between the two germline ends. For the CDR3, the DNA is TGTGCCAGCAGTCCCCAGGGTAAAGTCTACAATGAGCAGTTCTTC. Its translation is CASSPQGKVYNEQFF.

The chain carries TRBV7-9 and TRBJ1-1, with D unresolved. Germline CDR1 is SEHNR and CDR2 is FQNEAQ (reference sequence). V lost 10 bases to trimming and J lost 1 base, with 13 bases between them. The CDR3 loop spans 13 amino acids. In DNA, the CDR3 is TGTGCCACTGAAGGAGCATCGAACACTGAAGCTTTCTTT. Protein: CATEGASNTEAFF.

This chain uses TRBV29-1 with TRBJ2-2; D remains unclear. Looked up from germline, CDR1 is SQVTM and CDR2 is ANQGSEA. This CDR3 region has 14 residues. V lost 4 bases to trimming and J lost 5 bases, with 14 bases between them. The CDR3 here is CSVVVAVSTGELFF. In DNA form, the CDR3 reads TGCAGCGTTGTTGTTGCGGTTTCTACCGGGGAGCTGTTTTTT.

The chain links TRBV29-1 to TRBJ2-3; 11 nucleotides agree with TRBD2. CDR3 length equals 15 residues. The trim removed 6 bases at V and 1 base at J, leaving 6 bases unmatched. Germline-derived CDR1 and CDR2 are SQVTM and ANQGSEA. The CDR3 is CSVIPGLAGTDTQYF. DNA for the CDR3: TGCAGCGTGATACCGGGACTAGCGGGCACAGATACGCAGTATTTT.

The rearrangement links TRBV30 to TRBJ1-2, with 11 bases aligning to TRBD1. Germline values: CDR1 GTSNPN, CDR2 SVGIG (reference sequence). With V trimmed by 4 bases and J by 4 bases, 11 bases remained unmatched. The CDR3 covers 16 residues. The CDR3 here is CAWTIGTGGRGYGYTF. The CDR3 coding sequence is TGTGCCTGGACTATCGGGACAGGGGGGCGCGGCTATGGCTACACCTTC.

As for this clone: In the same sample, other DNA sequences code for this CDR3. V usage is TRBV29-1 and J usage is TRBJ1-1; D remains unclear. This CDR3 contains 12 residues. V gave up 4 bases and J gave up 1 base, with 7 bases separating them. Germline V gene lookup returns CDR1 SQVTM and CDR2 ANQGSEA. The CDR3 region is CSVARGNTEAFF. In DNA form, the CDR3 reads TGCAGCGTTGCGAGAGGGAACACTGAAGCTTTCTTT.